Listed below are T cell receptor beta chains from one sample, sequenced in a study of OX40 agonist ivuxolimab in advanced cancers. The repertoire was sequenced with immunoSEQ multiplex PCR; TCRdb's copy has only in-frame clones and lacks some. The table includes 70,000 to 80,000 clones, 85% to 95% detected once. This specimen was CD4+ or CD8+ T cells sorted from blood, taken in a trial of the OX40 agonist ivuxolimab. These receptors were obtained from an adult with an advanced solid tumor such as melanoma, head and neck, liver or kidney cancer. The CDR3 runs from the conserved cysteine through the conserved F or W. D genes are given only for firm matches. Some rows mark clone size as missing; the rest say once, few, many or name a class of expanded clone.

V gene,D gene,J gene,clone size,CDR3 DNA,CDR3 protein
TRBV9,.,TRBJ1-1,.,TGTGCCAGCAGCGTTGATTCGGTCCGCACTGAAGCTTTCTTT,CASSVDSVRTEAFF
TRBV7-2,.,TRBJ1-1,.,TGTGCCAGCAGTTTAGGAATGAACACTGAAGCTTTCTTT,CASSLGMNTEAFF
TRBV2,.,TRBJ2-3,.,TGTGCCAGCAGTGAAGTGGAAACGCAGTATTTT,CASSEVETQYF
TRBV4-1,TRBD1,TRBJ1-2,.,TGCGCCAGCAGCCAAGAAGGAAGGACAGGGGATGGCTACACCTTC,CASSQEGRTGDGYTF
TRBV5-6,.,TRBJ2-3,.,TGTGCCAGCAGCTTCGGTCTGAATTCTCAACTCACAGATACGCAGTATTTT,CASSFGLNSQLTDTQYF
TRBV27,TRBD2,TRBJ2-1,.,TGTGCCAGCCGGGGCGGGAGGGGGAATGAGCAGTTCTTC,CASRGGRGNEQFF
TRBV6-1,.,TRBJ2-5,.,TGTGCCAGCAGTGAGAGGGGAAGGTCTCAAGAGACCCAGTACTTC,CASSERGRSQETQYF
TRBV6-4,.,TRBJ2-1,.,TGTGCCAGCAGTGACTTCCCTAGCAATGAGCAGTTCTTC,CASSDFPSNEQFF
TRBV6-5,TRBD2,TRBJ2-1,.,TGTGCCAGCAGTACCGGGACTATCAATGAGCAGTTCTTC,CASSTGTINEQFF
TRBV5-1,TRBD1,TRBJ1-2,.,TGCGCCAGCAGCTTGATCGGACAGGATGGCTACACCTTC,CASSLIGQDGYTF
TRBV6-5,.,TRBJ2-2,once,TGTGCCAGCACCTCCCTGGGGAACACCGGGGAGCTGTTTTTT,CASTSLGNTGELFF
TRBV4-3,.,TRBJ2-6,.,TGCGCCAGCAGCCCAGACAGGTACAAGGCTGGGGCCAACGTCCTGACTTTC,CASSPDRYKAGANVLTF
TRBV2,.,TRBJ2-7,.,TGTGCCAGCAGCGGAGCCGGGACTCCCGTGTACGAGCAGTACTTC,CASSGAGTPVYEQYF
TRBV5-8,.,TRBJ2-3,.,TGTGCCAGCAGCCCGCTGACATATTCAGATACGCAGTATTTT,CASSPLTYSDTQYF
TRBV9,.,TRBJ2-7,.,TGTGCCAGCAGCGTAGAGGTGGGCAGCTTGCTCTACGAGCAGTACTTC,CASSVEVGSLLYEQYF